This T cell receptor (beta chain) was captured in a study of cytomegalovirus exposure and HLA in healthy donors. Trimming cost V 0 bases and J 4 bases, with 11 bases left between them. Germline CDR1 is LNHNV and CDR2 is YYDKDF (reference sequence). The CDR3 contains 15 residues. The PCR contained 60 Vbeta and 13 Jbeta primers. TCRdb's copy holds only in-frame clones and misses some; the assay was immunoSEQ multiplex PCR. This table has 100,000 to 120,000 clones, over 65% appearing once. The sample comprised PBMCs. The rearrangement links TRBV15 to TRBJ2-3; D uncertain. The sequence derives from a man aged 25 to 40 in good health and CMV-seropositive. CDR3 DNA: TGTGCCACCAGCAGAGATAGTGAGATCGCAGATACGCAGTATTTT. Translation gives CATSRDSEIADTQYF.